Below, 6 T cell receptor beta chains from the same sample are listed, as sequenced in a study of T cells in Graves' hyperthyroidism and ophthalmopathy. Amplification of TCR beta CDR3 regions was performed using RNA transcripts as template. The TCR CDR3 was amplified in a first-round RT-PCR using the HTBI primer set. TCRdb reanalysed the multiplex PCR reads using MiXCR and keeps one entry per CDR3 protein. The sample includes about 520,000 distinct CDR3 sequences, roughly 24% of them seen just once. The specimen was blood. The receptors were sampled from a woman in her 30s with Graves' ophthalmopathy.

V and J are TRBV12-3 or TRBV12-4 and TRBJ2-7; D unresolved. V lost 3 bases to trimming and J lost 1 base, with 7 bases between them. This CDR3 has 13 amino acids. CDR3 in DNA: TGTGCCAGCAGTTTTTCACAGTCCTACGAGCAGTACTTC. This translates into CASSFSQSYEQYF.

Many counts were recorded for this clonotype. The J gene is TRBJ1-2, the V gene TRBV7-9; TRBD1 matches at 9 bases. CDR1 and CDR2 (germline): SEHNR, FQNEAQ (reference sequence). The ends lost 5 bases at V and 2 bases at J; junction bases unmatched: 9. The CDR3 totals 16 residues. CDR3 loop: CASSLSLGQGNYGYTF. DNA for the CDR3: TGTGCCAGCAGCCTATCACTGGGACAGGGAAACTATGGCTACACCTTC.

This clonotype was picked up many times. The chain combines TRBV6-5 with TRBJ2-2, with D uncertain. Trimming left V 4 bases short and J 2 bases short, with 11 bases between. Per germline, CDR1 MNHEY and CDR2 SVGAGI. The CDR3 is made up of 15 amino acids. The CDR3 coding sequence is TGTGCCAGCAGTTTTCAGTGGTTAAACACCGGGGAGCTGTTTTTT. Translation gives CASSFQWLNTGELFF.

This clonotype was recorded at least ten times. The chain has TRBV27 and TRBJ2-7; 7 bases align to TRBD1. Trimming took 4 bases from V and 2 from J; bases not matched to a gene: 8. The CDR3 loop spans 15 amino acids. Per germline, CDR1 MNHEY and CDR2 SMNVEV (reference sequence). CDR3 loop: CASSSPGQRPYEQYF. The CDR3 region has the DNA TGTGCCAGCAGTTCCCCGGGACAGCGCCCCTACGAGCAGTACTTC.

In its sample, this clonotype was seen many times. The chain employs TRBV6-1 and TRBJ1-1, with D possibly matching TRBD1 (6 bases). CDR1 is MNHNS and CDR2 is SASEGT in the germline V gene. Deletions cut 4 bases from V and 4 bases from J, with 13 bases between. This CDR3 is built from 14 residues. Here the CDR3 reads CASSAERGATEAFF. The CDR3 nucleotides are TGTGCCAGCAGTGCGGAGAGGGGGGCCACTGAAGCTTTCTTT.

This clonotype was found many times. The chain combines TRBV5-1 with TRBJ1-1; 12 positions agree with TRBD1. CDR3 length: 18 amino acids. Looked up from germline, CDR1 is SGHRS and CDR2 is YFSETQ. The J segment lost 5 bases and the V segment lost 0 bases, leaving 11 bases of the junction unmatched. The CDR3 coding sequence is TGCGCCAGCAGCTTGGCCGGGGGGGACAGGGGGCCTCGGACTGAAGCTTTCTTT. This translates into CASSLAGGDRGPRTEAFF.